This TCR beta chain was captured by sequencing in a study of CD8 T cells in ankylosing spondylitis. Whole-study results and caveats: Disease-linked clones were found to be CD8+ and relatively rare in peripheral blood. Reports say disease-linked clones showed up significantly more in matched ankylosing spondylitis synovial fluid. Among TCR beta sequences, a motif of under ten highly homologous variants appeared characteristic of ankylosing spondylitis blood.

Quantitative 5'-RACE with molecular barcodes generated TCR beta libraries. Via MiXCR, TCRdb re-called the 5' RACE reads, giving one row per CDR3 protein. The sample includes hundreds of thousands of distinct CDR3 sequences, 25% to 30% seen only once; the top ten take 0.89%. On this clonotype itself: Its specificity is not known.

The ends were cut back, 6 bases at V and 4 bases at J, with 12 bases in the middle. Germline values: CDR1 SGHVS, CDR2 FQNEAQ. The CDR3 totals 13 residues. Sequencing used blood, either unsorted or a sorted T cell fraction (not recorded which). The origin of this receptor is a male donor with ankylosing spondylitis. This chain joins TRBV7-8 and TRBJ1-1, with D possibly matching TRBD1 (6 bases). CDR3 residues: CASRARDTTEAFF. Here the CDR3 DNA reads TGTGCCAGCAGGGCTCGGGACACCACTGAAGCTTTCTTT.